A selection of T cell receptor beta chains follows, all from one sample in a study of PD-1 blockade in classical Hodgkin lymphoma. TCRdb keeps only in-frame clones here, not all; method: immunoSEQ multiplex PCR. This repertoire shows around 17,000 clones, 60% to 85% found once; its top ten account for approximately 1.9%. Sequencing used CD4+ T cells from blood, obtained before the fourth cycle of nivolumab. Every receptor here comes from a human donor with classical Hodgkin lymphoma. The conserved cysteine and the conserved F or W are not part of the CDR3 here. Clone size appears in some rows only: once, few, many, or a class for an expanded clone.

CDR3 protein: AISRGEGGYT
clone size: NA
V gene: TRBV6-1

CDR3 protein: ASSSAIGAQETQY
clone size: NA
V gene: TRBV7-6

CDR3 protein: ASSLFVGTKNNEQF
clone size: NA
V gene: TRBV7-9

CDR3 protein: ASSLSLELEF
clone size: NA
V gene: TRBV5-6

CDR3 protein: ASSFSRGHPNTEAF
clone size: NA
V gene: TRBV7-9

CDR3 protein: ASPGSNEQF
clone size: NA
V gene: TRBV10-2

CDR3 protein: ASRGGRRRAGTDTQY
clone size: NA
V gene: TRBV28

CDR3 protein: ASGTGGGHTQY
clone size: NA
V gene: TRBV27

CDR3 protein: ASSEIAGGYT
clone size: once
V gene: TRBV10-2

CDR3 protein: ASTQGTESSYEQY
clone size: NA
V gene: TRBV5-1

CDR3 protein: ASSPPSGRIDEQY
clone size: NA
V gene: TRBV18

CDR3 protein: ASSSTTGNTEAF
clone size: NA
V gene: TRBV7-6

CDR3 protein: ASSIAGRNTGELF
clone size: NA
V gene: TRBV19

CDR3 protein: ASSLAGTYGYT
clone size: NA
V gene: TRBV5-1

CDR3 protein: AARDVTYEQY
clone size: NA
V gene: TRBV6-1

CDR3 protein: ASSLLAGGATDTQY
clone size: NA
V gene: TRBV5-4

CDR3 protein: ASSLVSTYQETQY
clone size: once
V gene: TRBV7-9

CDR3 protein: ASSSGGDINYGYT
clone size: once
V gene: TRBV28

CDR3 protein: ASRPPGQGNTIY
clone size: NA
V gene: TRBV6-5

CDR3 protein: ASSVEGLAGNTQY
clone size: NA
V gene: TRBV6-1

CDR3 protein: ASSDLGTGVREQY
clone size: NA
V gene: TRBV7-8

CDR3 protein: ASSEWGLAGELF
clone size: NA
V gene: TRBV6-1

CDR3 protein: ASSALAGSLDEQY
clone size: NA
V gene: TRBV7-2

CDR3 protein: ASSVADTQY
clone size: NA
V gene: TRBV9

CDR3 protein: ASSPRDRGLEQY
clone size: NA
V gene: TRBV6-1

CDR3 protein: ASSSRAVPTNTEAF
clone size: NA
V gene: TRBV7-8

CDR3 protein: ASSGGMNTEAF
clone size: NA
V gene: TRBV7-9

CDR3 protein: ASSGDGQETQY
clone size: NA
V gene: TRBV5-4

CDR3 protein: ASSLDPNTEAF
clone size: NA
V gene: TRBV11-3

CDR3 protein: ASSSHGDVYNEQF
clone size: NA
V gene: TRBV7-9

CDR3 protein: ASSPRGSNEKLF
clone size: few
V gene: TRBV18

CDR3 protein: ASSLGAPGGLAINNEQF
clone size: NA
V gene: TRBV5-1

CDR3 protein: ASTIPGYTEAF
clone size: NA
V gene: TRBV19

CDR3 protein: ASSPSRTGRGQETQY
clone size: NA
V gene: TRBV7-8

CDR3 protein: AITVGLNTDTQY
clone size: NA
V gene: TRBV10-3

CDR3 protein: ASSELGGSSGANVLT
clone size: NA
V gene: TRBV6-1

CDR3 protein: ASSEALPGLAGRDTQY
clone size: NA
V gene: TRBV2

CDR3 protein: ASSLVVGGNYGYT
clone size: few
V gene: TRBV7-2

CDR3 protein: ASSSQGAREQY
clone size: NA
V gene: TRBV27

CDR3 protein: ASSAGAPDTQY
clone size: NA
V gene: TRBV2

CDR3 protein: ASSVGLAGVGDEQF
clone size: NA
V gene: TRBV9

CDR3 protein: ASSQDLAGGYEQF
clone size: NA
V gene: TRBV4-2